The clone carrying this T cell receptor beta chain appeared a single time. Its target is not known. Profiling relied on immunoSEQ multiplex PCR, and the TCRdb table lists in-frame clones only, not all of them. The profile covers approximately 100,000 clones, with 87% appearing a single time and roughly 5.3% taken by the ten largest. The sample is drawn from a study of T cell responses to AZD1222 COVID-19 vaccine. Study outcomes and limitations: Samples come after the peak T cell response, not at day 14. Females outnumbered males among donors, who were mostly white British; clonal diversity was possibly underestimated. Among spike-specific TCRs, nearly half reportedly target unmutated variant regions.

CDR3 size: 18 residues. V shed 5 bases and J shed 0 bases, with 22 bases lying between them. CDR1 is SGHVS and CDR2 is FQNEAQ in the germline V gene. The V call is TRBV7-8, the J call TRBJ2-5; TRBD1 is a possible D gene (5 bases). This clonotype originated in an adult in good health. Material: peripheral blood, obtained on day 0 of AZD1222 vaccination. The CDR3 sequence: CASSRIDLDRYYQETQYF. The CDR3 DNA follows: TGTGCCAGCAGCCGGATAGACCTTGACAGATACTACCAAGAGACCCAGTACTTC. Full variable domain (remainder filled in from reference TRBV7-8 and TRBJ2-5): GAGVSQSPRYKVAKRGQDVALRCDPISGHVSLFWYQQALGQGPEFLTYFQNEAQLDKSGLPSDRFFAERPEGSVSTLKIQRTQQEDSAVYLCASSRIDLDRYYQETQYFGPGTRLLVL.